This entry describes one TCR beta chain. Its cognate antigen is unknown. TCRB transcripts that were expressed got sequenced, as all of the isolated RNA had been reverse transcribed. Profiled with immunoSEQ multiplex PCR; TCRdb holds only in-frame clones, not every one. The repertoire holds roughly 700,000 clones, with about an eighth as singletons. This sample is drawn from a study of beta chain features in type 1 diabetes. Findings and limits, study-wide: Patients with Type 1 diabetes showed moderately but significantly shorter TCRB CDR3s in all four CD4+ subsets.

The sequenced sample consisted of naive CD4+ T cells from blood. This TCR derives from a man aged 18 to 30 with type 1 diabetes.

CDR3 amino acids: CASSVSWDTEAFF. Here the CDR3 DNA reads TGTGCCAGCAGCGTAAGCTGGGACACTGAAGCTTTCTTT. J is TRBJ1-1 and V is TRBV9; no firm D call. The CDR3 runs to 13 residues. In germline, CDR1 is SGDLS, CDR2 YYNGEE. Trimming left V 1 base short and J 3 bases short, with 7 bases between.